The 17 T cell receptor beta chains below come from one sample, sequenced in a study of cytomegalovirus exposure and HLA in healthy donors. The PCR used 60 Vbeta and 13 Jbeta primers. Clones were read by immunoSEQ multiplex PCR, and TCRdb kept only the in-frame ones, dropping some. Of roughly 70,000 clones detected, roughly 71% appear once; the ten largest clones hold about an eighth. Sequencing used PBMCs. Receptors were obtained from a man aged 70 or older in good health and CMV-seronegative.

To note about this clone: Its ends do not fully match the called genes, so a read error is possible. The chain recombines TRBV7-7 with TRBJ2-5; 10 nucleotides line up with TRBD1. The CDR3 consists of 16 residues. Germline CDR1 SSHAT, CDR2 FNYEAQ (reference sequence). The CDR3 protein is CASSFLGGTGVETQYF. CDR3 DNA: TGTGCTAGCAGCTTCCTGGGTGGGACAGGGGTGGAGACCCAGTACTTC. Drawing the rest from reference TRBV7-7 and TRBJ2-5, the complete variable domain is GAGVSQSPRYKVTKRGQDVTLRCDPISSHATLYWYQQALGQGPEFLTYFNYEAQPDKSGLPSDRFSAERPEGSISTLTIQRTEQRDSAMYRCASSFLGGTGVETQYFGPGTRLLVL.

The chain employs TRBV6-5 and TRBJ2-3; tentative D call: TRBD1 (5 bases). Deletions cut 6 bases from V and 4 bases from J, with 8 bases between. CDR3 length: 12 residues. The germline V gene encodes CDR1 MNHEY and CDR2 SVGAGI. CDR3 amino acids: CASRTEADTQYF. The CDR3 DNA sequence: TGTGCCAGCAGGACAGAGGCAGATACGCAGTATTTT.

This clone appeared a few times. The chain has TRBV5-4 and TRBJ1-1, with D possibly being TRBD1 (5 bases). Germline CDR1 reads SGHNT; CDR2 reads YYREEE (reference sequence). The V end was cut by 3 bases, the J end by 1 base, with 7 bases between. The CDR3 length is 13 residues. CDR3 nucleotides: TGTGCCAGCAGCTGGGGCAAGAACACTGAAGCTTTCTTT. Encoded protein: CASSWGKNTEAFF.

The V gene is TRBV10-3, the J gene TRBJ2-1; 10 nucleotides align to TRBD1. CDR1 is ENHRY and CDR2 is SYGVKD in the germline V gene. This CDR3 has 15 residues. Trimming cost V 4 bases and J 9 bases; bases outside gene matches: 9. The CDR3 DNA is TGTGCCATCAGTGGGGGACAGGGGCTTTTGGGTGAGCAGTTCTTC. Encoded protein: CAISGGQGLLGEQFF.

The chain links TRBV5-5 to TRBJ1-6; 9 bases align to TRBD1. Germline CDR1 SGHKS, CDR2 YYEKEE (reference sequence). With V trimmed by 1 base and J by 7 bases, 6 bases remained unmatched. The CDR3 has 16 amino acids. Here the CDR3 reads CASSLTGGADNSPLHF. The CDR3 DNA is TGTGCCAGCAGCTTGACAGGGGGCGCGGACAATTCACCCCTCCACTTT.

This clone has a handful of counts. The rearrangement uses TRBV2 and TRBJ1-6; D is undetermined. The CDR3 is 16 residues long. Germline CDR1 SNHLY, CDR2 FYNNEI. The ends were cut back, 6 bases at V and 4 bases at J, with 16 bases in the middle. The CDR3 coding sequence is TGTGCCAGCAGGACGGAGCTTAACCTTTATAATTCACCCCTCCACTTT. Protein: CASRTELNLYNSPLHF.

V is TRBV18 and J is TRBJ2-5; D call uncertain. Matching the DNA end better, TRBJ2-7 makes the J call doubtful. In germline, CDR1 is KGHSH, CDR2 LQKENI. The CDR3 length is 13 residues. The CDR3 reads CASSRVAAYEQYF. CDR3 DNA sequence: TGTGCCAGCTCACGGGTAGCAGCCTACGAGCAGTACTTC.

The chain carries TRBV6-1 and TRBJ1-1, with 10 bases fitting TRBD1. The CDR3 runs 15 residues. J gave up 4 bases and V 3 bases, and 5 bases lay outside the gene matches. In germline, CDR1 is MNHNS, CDR2 SASEGT. CDR3 region: CASSEGQGSGTEAFF. The CDR3 DNA reads as TGTGCCAGCAGTGAGGGACAGGGGTCCGGCACTGAAGCTTTCTTT.

The chain has TRBV30 and TRBJ1-5; D perhaps matches TRBD1 (5 bases). Trimming left V 4 bases short and J 5 bases short, with 12 bases between. This CDR3 spans 13 amino acids. Germline V gene data show CDR1 as GTSNPN and CDR2 as SVGIG (reference sequence). CDR3: CAWNTGRDQPQHF. For the CDR3, the DNA is TGTGCCTGGAACACGGGCAGGGATCAGCCCCAGCATTTT.

The chain employs TRBV7-2 and TRBJ2-2, with D perhaps matching TRBD1 (6 bases). Between the trimmed V and J ends, which lost 5 bases and 3 bases, there was a span of 13 bases. The CDR3 extends over 15 amino acids. Germline-derived CDR1 and CDR2 are SGHTA and FQGNSA. CDR3 amino acids: CASSLDSGYTGELFF. The CDR3 nucleotides read TGTGCCAGCAGCCTGGACAGCGGATACACCGGGGAGCTGTTTTTT.

The gene calls are TRBV7-2 and TRBJ2-3, with 8 bases identical to TRBD2. The length of the CDR3 is 15 residues. Germline CDR1 reads SGHTA; CDR2 reads FQGNSA. V was pared by 5 bases and J by 1 base, with 5 bases of the junction left unmatched. The CDR3 here is CASSPQRGRTDTQYF. The CDR3 coding sequence is TGTGCCAGCAGCCCGCAGCGGGGGCGCACAGATACGCAGTATTTT.

The V and J genes are TRBV5-1 and TRBJ2-7, with D possibly TRBD2 on 6 matching bases. V gave up 3 bases and J gave up 3 bases, with 16 bases separating them. CDR3 size: 15 residues. Germline assignment: CDR1 SGHRS and CDR2 YFSETQ. This chain's CDR3 is CASSSTRRGGYEQYF. Here the CDR3 DNA reads TGCGCCAGCAGCTCAACCAGGCGGGGAGGCTACGAGCAGTACTTC.

This clone was observed once. V usage is TRBV14 and J usage is TRBJ2-2; D is perhaps TRBD1 (6 bases). Germline V gene sequence: CDR1 SGHDN, CDR2 FVKESK. The ends were cut back, 4 bases at V and 4 bases at J, with 10 bases in the middle. The CDR3 sequence is 14 residues long. The CDR3 loop is CASSLQGGTGELFF. CDR3 DNA: TGTGCCAGCAGCCTTCAAGGGGGCACCGGGGAGCTGTTTTTT.

The chain links TRBV11-3 to TRBJ2-1, with 9 bases that match TRBD1. The CDR3 extends over 15 amino acids. With V trimmed by 0 bases and J by 6 bases, 3 bases remained unmatched. The germline CDR1 and CDR2 sequences are SGHNT and YENEEA. The DNA for the CDR3 is TGTGCCAGCAGCTTAGAAGGGACAGGGTCCAATGAGCAGTTCTTC. Its protein is CASSLEGTGSNEQFF.

The chain employs TRBV28 and TRBJ2-7; possible D gene TRBD2, 8 bases. The germline CDR1 and CDR2 sequences are MDHEN and SYDVKM. Trimming took 5 bases from V and 2 from J, leaving 13 bases between them. This CDR3 spans 14 amino acids. The CDR3 bases are TGTGCCAGCAGTCGGGGGGGACAGACCTACGAGCAGTACTTC. Protein sequence: CASSRGGQTYEQYF.

CDR3 sequence (DNA): TGTGCCAGAAGCCCTGGACTAGCGTTTCGGGTTCGGGAGCTGTTTTTT. Protein sequence: CARSPGLAFRVRELFF. The chain links TRBV5-3 to TRBJ2-2; 9 bases align to TRBD2. TRBV5-3 is reported as an ORF; its role is uncertain. CDR3 length: 16 residues. V trimming: 4 bases; J trimming: 9 bases; junction bases outside the gene matches: 13.

This chain uses TRBV28 with TRBJ1-3; D might be TRBD1 (6 bases). Germline CDR1 is MDHEN and CDR2 is SYDVKM. V was shortened by 7 bases and J by 2 bases, with 12 bases between the two germline ends. The CDR3 totals 14 residues. The CDR3 sequence: CASNDGGPGNTIYF. In DNA, the CDR3 is TGTGCCAGCAACGATGGGGGCCCTGGAAACACCATATATTTT.